A selection of T cell receptor beta chains follows, all from one sample in a study of shared clonotypes between healthy human individuals. Some clones are missing from TCRdb's copy, which holds only in-frame ones; the method was immunoSEQ multiplex PCR. The sample holds a few million clones, roughly 90% seen once. The specimen sequenced was naive CD4+ T cells from PBMCs. These receptors all stem from a man between 18 and 35 years old in good health. Some clones in this sample may be carry-over from other donors' samples. CDR3s include the opening cysteine and the closing phenylalanine or tryptophan. Each record gives: V gene, D gene, CDR3 protein. D genes are given only for firm matches.

v_call: TRBV10-3; d_call: NA; cdr3_aa: CAISGDLAKEKLFF
v_call: TRBV29-1; d_call: NA; cdr3_aa: CSVAWRGDSSGANVLTF
v_call: TRBV18; d_call: TRBD1; cdr3_aa: CASSSEGATEAFF
v_call: TRBV6-1; d_call: NA; cdr3_aa: CATRGDSYEQYF
v_call: TRBV6-5; d_call: TRBD2; cdr3_aa: CASSYRGLAGADEQFF
v_call: TRBV7-8; d_call: TRBD2; cdr3_aa: CASSPGGDQETQYF
v_call: TRBV4-2; d_call: TRBD2; cdr3_aa: CASSQVLAGAYEQYF
v_call: TRBV5-4; d_call: NA; cdr3_aa: CASSLFGGTAGIGYTF
v_call: TRBV5-1; d_call: NA; cdr3_aa: CASSLAGLGSPYGYTF
v_call: TRBV4-1; d_call: NA; cdr3_aa: CASSQVGPTEAFF
v_call: TRBV5-4; d_call: TRBD2; cdr3_aa: CASSPSSGREQYF
v_call: TRBV25-1; d_call: TRBD1; cdr3_aa: CASSRGPGDTDTQYF
v_call: TRBV20-1; d_call: NA; cdr3_aa: CSASRGNEQFF
v_call: TRBV4-1; d_call: NA; cdr3_aa: CASRGPESPLHF
v_call: TRBV5-4; d_call: NA; cdr3_aa: CASSLSYGLNQETQYF
v_call: TRBV9; d_call: NA; cdr3_aa: CASSVVEFGIEQFF
v_call: TRBV6-1; d_call: NA; cdr3_aa: CASSTNKDTEAFF
v_call: TRBV15; d_call: NA; cdr3_aa: CATSREVGASGNTIYF
v_call: TRBV18; d_call: NA; cdr3_aa: CASSPGRAYEQYF
v_call: TRBV6-5; d_call: NA; cdr3_aa: CASSYSYPYSYEQFF
v_call: TRBV5-5; d_call: TRBD1; cdr3_aa: CASSIRTGGSSGNTIYF
v_call: TRBV19; d_call: NA; cdr3_aa: CASAPRSLEQETQYF
v_call: TRBV30; d_call: TRBD1; cdr3_aa: CAGLPPDRGLYGYTF
v_call: TRBV28; d_call: NA; cdr3_aa: CASSFVGATNEKLFF
v_call: TRBV18; d_call: NA; cdr3_aa: CASSPGTTDTQYF
v_call: TRBV6-6; d_call: NA; cdr3_aa: CASSYSWRDLEDTQYF
v_call: TRBV4-3; d_call: NA; cdr3_aa: CASSQATSSYNEQFF
v_call: TRBV27; d_call: TRBD1; cdr3_aa: CASSPGGPYRGSEQYF
v_call: TRBV6-1; d_call: NA; cdr3_aa: CASRPSSGNTIYF
v_call: TRBV28; d_call: TRBD2; cdr3_aa: CASSSLAGLAANSYEQYF
v_call: TRBV7-9; d_call: NA; cdr3_aa: CASSLGAGPQHF